The present entry profiles one T cell receptor (beta chain) with its context. Its antigen remains unknown. Tregs were sorted as CD4+CD25+CD127-/low cells. Points from the study as a whole: Tumor memory CD4+ T cell TCR gene usage clustered with blood and lymph node memory CD4+ cells and lymph node naive CD4+ cells. Larger-cohort validation covered only one TCR beta V-J rearrangement. Greatest tumor Treg TCR overlap was with tumor naive CD4+ cells.

V lost 2 bases and J lost 2, with 4 bases in between. This CDR3 region has 12 residues. CDR1 GTSNPN and CDR2 SVGIG come from the germline V gene (reference sequence). Semi-nested PCR with Nested Universal Primer A followed constant-region reverse priming of full-length variable regions. TCRdb reprocessed the 5' RACE reads via MiXCR and lists one record per CDR3 protein. The sample includes thousands of distinct CDR3 sequences, about three quarters of them seen just once. This clonotype was obtained from a female donor with breast cancer. V and J are TRBV30 and TRBJ1-3; D unclear. The material sequenced was tumor-infiltrating Tregs sorted from the breast tumor. The CDR3 DNA follows: TGTGCCTGGAGTATCGCTGGAAACACCATATATTTT. Its protein product is CAWSIAGNTIYF.